These 3 T cell receptor beta chains were sequenced from one sample in a study of T cell responses to AZD1222 COVID-19 vaccine. Clones were read by immunoSEQ multiplex PCR, and TCRdb kept only the in-frame ones, dropping some. Of around 100,000 clones in the sample, about 80% were seen once. The starting material was peripheral blood, obtained on day 0 of AZD1222 vaccination. Every receptor here comes from an adult in good health.

The CDR3 DNA reads TGTGCCAGCGGGGAAAAGTACTATGGCTACACCTTC. Translating it yields CASGEKYYGYTF. J is TRBJ1-2 and V is TRBV6-5; D is uncertain. CDR3 size: 12 residues. The germline V gene encodes CDR1 MNHEY and CDR2 SVGAGI. Trimming stripped 8 bases from V and 3 bases from J, with 10 bases between.

The chain employs TRBV19 and TRBJ1-5; 11 bases align to TRBD1. CDR1 and CDR2 (germline): LNHDA, SQIVND (reference sequence). This CDR3 is built from 18 residues. After removal of 7 bases from V and 2 bases from J, the junction contained 13 bases not matched to a gene. The CDR3 sequence: CASKEYGQGASGNQPQHF. The CDR3, as DNA: TGTGCCAGTAAGGAGTACGGACAGGGGGCCTCGGGCAATCAGCCCCAGCATTTT.

This chain uses TRBV28 with TRBJ1-2; D is unresolved. The V end lost 4 bases, the J end lost 7 bases, and 10 bases lay between the germline ends. The CDR3 contains 12 residues. CDR1 and CDR2 (germline): MDHEN, SYDVKM. The CDR3 here is CASSSWVAGYTF. The CDR3 DNA is TGTGCCAGCAGTTCCTGGGTGGCTGGCTACACCTTC.